This entry is about one T cell receptor (beta chain). Germline and junction disagree at one end, which may indicate a read error. This sample is drawn from a study of T cells in Graves' hyperthyroidism and ophthalmopathy. Germline V gives CDR1 SGHAT, CDR2 FQNNGV. The CDR3 is 17 residues long. TCR beta CDR3 sequences were amplified from RNA transcripts. Initially, a first-round RT-PCR of the TCR CDR3 employed the HTBI primer set. TCRdb independently ran MiXCR on the multiplex PCR reads; one entry per CDR3 protein. Of hundreds of thousands of distinct CDR3 sequences detected, about a third appear once; the ten largest clones hold 31%.

The receptor was isolated from a middle-aged woman with Graves' hyperthyroidism. Input material: blood. V gene TRBV11-2 combines with J gene TRBJ1-4; no reliable D call. The CDR3 nucleotides are TGCGCCAGCAGCCAAGATCATTCATTCGCAACTAATGAAAAACTGTTTTTT. It encodes CASSQDHSFATNEKLFF. Variable domain in full (rest from reference TRBV11-2 and TRBJ1-4): EAGVAQSPRYKIIEKRQSVAFWCNPISGHATLYWYQQILGQGPKLLIQFQNNGVVDDSQLPKDRFSAERLKGVDSTLKIQPAKLEDSAVYLCASSQDHSFATNEKLFFGSGTQLSVL.